This T cell receptor beta chain is from a study of control samples from healthy donors and cancer patients. Repertoires were generated with immunoSEQ multiplex PCR, while TCRdb's copy carries only in-frame clones and drops some. The sample yields over 85,000 clones, roughly 83% seen once. Germline-derived CDR1 and CDR2 are LNHNV and YYDKDF (reference sequence). The CDR3 loop spans 12 amino acids. The ends were cut back, 5 bases at V and 3 bases at J, with 8 bases in the middle. Sequencing was carried out using PBMCs. The genes are TRBV15 and TRBJ2-7, with D possibly TRBD2 on 6 matching bases. This clonotype originated in a man in his 70s with lung cancer. CDR3 amino acids: CATSRDFYEQYF. The CDR3 DNA sequence: TGTGCCACCAGCCGGGACTTCTACGAGCAGTACTTC.